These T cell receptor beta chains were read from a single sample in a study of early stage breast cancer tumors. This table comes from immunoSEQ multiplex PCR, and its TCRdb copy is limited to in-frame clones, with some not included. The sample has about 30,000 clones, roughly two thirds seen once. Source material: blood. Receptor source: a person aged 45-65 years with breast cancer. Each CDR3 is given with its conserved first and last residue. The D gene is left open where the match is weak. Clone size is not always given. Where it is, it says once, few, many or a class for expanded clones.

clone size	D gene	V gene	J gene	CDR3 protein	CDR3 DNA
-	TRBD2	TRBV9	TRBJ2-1	CASSVEGGIWNEQFF	TGTGCCAGCAGCGTGGAGGGAGGGATATGGAATGAGCAGTTCTTC
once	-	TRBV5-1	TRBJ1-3	CASSGGDYPGNTIYF	TGCGCCAGCAGCGGAGGGGACTACCCTGGAAACACCATATATTTT
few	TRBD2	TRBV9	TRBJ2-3	CASSVGEGSRSDTQYF	TGTGCCAGCAGCGTCGGGGAGGGTAGTAGATCAGATACGCAGTATTTT
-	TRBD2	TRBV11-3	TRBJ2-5	CASSLGVAGGQETQYF	TGTGCCAGCAGCTTAGGTGTAGCGGGAGGCCAAGAGACCCAGTACTTC
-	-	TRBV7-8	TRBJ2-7	CASSPARGISHEQYF	TGTGCCAGCAGCCCGGCGAGAGGGATTTCACACGAGCAGTACTTC
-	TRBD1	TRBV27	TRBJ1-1	CASSTSDRRNTEAFF	TGTGCCAGCAGTACCTCGGACAGGAGGAACACTGAAGCTTTCTTT
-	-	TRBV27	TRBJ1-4	CALTLGDGEKLFF	TGTGCCCTAACGTTGGGGGATGGTGAAAAACTGTTTTTT
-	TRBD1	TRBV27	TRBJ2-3	CASGTPRDRYQDTQYF	TGTGCCAGTGGCACCCCCCGGGACAGGTACCAAGATACGCAGTATTTT
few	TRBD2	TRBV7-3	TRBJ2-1	CASSPQTSGYNEQFF	TGTGCCAGCAGCCCCCAGACTAGCGGTTACAATGAGCAGTTCTTC
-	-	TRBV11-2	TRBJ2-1	CASSPLGEVTYNEQFF	TGTGCCAGCAGCCCTCTAGGGGAGGTCACCTACAATGAGCAGTTCTTC
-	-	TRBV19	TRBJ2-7	CASSVQSGRKGQYF	TGTGCCAGTAGTGTACAATCGGGCCGTAAAGGGCAGTACTTC
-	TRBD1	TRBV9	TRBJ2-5	CASSVGQGLETQYF	TGTGCCAGCAGCGTAGGACAGGGGTTAGAGACCCAGTACTTC
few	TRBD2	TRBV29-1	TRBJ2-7	CSAWTSGSSSYEQYF	TGCAGCGCATGGACTAGCGGGAGTAGCTCCTACGAGCAGTACTTC
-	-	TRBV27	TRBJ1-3	CAMRWGNTIYF	TGTGCCATGCGATGGGGAAACACCATATATTTT
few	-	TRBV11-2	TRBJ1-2	CASSLRGVANYGYTF	TGTGCCAGCAGCTTACGCGGGGTGGCTAACTATGGCTACACCTTC
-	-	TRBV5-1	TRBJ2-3	CASSLGGDADTQYF	TGCGCCAGCAGCTTGGGAGGGGACGCAGATACGCAGTATTTT
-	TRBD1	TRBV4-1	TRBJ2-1	CASSYRDRGAYNEQFF	TGCGCCAGCAGCTACCGGGACAGGGGGGCCTACAATGAGCAGTTCTTC
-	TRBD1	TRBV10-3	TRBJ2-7	CAISSGTGFYEQYF	TGTGCCATCAGTTCCGGGACAGGATTCTACGAGCAGTACTTC
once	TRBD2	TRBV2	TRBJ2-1	CASTPLAIYNEQFF	TGTGCCAGCACTCCACTAGCGATTTACAATGAGCAGTTCTTC
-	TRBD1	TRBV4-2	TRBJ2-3	CASSLHTGGAGDTQYF	TGTGCCAGCAGCTTACACACAGGGGGCGCGGGAGATACGCAGTATTTT
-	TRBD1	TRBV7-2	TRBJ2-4	CASSFGVTGGTKNIQYF	TGTGCCAGCAGCTTCGGGGTGACAGGGGGCACCAAAAACATTCAGTACTTC
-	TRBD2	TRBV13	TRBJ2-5	CASSPRSGRQGETQYF	TGTGCCAGCAGCCCCCGTAGCGGGAGGCAGGGCGAGACCCAGTACTTC
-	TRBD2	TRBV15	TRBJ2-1	CATSHERESSEQFF	TGTGCCACCAGTCACGAGCGGGAGAGTAGTGAGCAGTTCTTC
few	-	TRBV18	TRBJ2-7	CASSRGRGAYEQYF	TGTGCCAGCTCAAGGGGGAGGGGAGCCTACGAGCAGTACTTC
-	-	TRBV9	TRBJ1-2	CASSSTKNYGYTF	TGTGCCAGCAGCTCGACTAAGAACTATGGCTACACCTTC
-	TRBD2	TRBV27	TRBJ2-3	CASSPWTSGSIFDTQYF	TGTGCCAGCAGTCCTTGGACTAGCGGGAGTATATTTGATACGCAGTATTTT
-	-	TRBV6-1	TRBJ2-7	CASSGPGSGYEQYF	TGTGCCAGCAGTGGACCGGGTTCCGGCTACGAGCAGTACTTC
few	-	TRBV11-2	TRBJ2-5	CASSFSGARQETQYF	TGTGCCAGCAGCTTCTCAGGGGCTCGACAAGAGACCCAGTACTTC
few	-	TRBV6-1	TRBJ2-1	CASSESNEQFF	TGTGCCAGCAGTGAGTCCAATGAGCAGTTCTTC
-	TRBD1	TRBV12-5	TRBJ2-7	CACRETGVREQYF	TGTGCTTGTAGAGAGACAGGGGTGAGAGAGCAGTACTTC
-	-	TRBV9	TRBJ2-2	CASSVRGETNTGELFF	TGTGCCAGCAGCGTGCGTGGCGAAACGAACACCGGGGAGCTGTTTTTT
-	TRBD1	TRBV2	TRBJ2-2	CASSPGTGSTGELFF	TGTGCCAGCAGCCCCGGGACAGGGAGCACCGGGGAGCTGTTTTTT
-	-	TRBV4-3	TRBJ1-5	CASSQERGWQPQHF	TGCGCCAGCAGCCAAGAGAGGGGTTGGCAGCCCCAGCATTTT
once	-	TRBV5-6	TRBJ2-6	CASSFTGPGANVLTF	TGTGCCAGCAGCTTTACCGGTCCCGGGGCCAACGTCCTGACTTTC
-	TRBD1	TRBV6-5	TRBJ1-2	CASSRQGAKYGYTF	TGTGCCAGCAGTCGACAGGGGGCGAAGTATGGCTACACCTTC
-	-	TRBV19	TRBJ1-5	CASSIRDTQNQPQHF	TGTGCCAGTAGTATCCGGGACACCCAAAATCAGCCCCAGCATTTT
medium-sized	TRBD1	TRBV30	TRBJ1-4	CAWARTGQNEKLFF	TGTGCCTGGGCAAGGACAGGGCAAAATGAAAAACTGTTTTTT
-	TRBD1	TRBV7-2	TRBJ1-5	CASSSGTAFNQPQHF	TGTGCCAGCAGCTCCGGGACAGCGTTCAATCAGCCCCAGCATTTT
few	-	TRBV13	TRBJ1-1	CASSLSGATEAFF	TGTGCCAGCAGCTTATCCGGGGCCACTGAAGCTTTCTTT
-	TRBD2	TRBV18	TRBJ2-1	CASSLSPMGGNEQFF	TGTGCCAGCTCATTGTCCCCAATGGGGGGGAATGAGCAGTTCTTC
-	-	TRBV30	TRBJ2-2	CAYAKTGELFF	TGTGCCTACGCGAAAACCGGGGAGCTGTTTTTT
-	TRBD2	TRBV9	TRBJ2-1	CASSVLAGVGNEQFF	TGTGCCAGCAGCGTACTAGCGGGAGTAGGGAATGAGCAGTTCTTC
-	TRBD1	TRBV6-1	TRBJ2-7	CAAFEQGWSYEQYF	TGTGCCGCGTTTGAACAGGGGTGGTCCTACGAGCAGTACTTC
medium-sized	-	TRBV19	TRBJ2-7	CASRGHYEQYF	TGTGCCAGTAGAGGACACTACGAGCAGTACTTC
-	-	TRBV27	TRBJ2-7	CASSLSLTRSEQYF	TGTGCCAGCAGTTTATCCCTGACTAGATCCGAGCAGTACTTC
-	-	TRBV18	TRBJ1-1	CASSPGSGLDEAFF	TGTGCCAGCTCACCAGGGTCTGGGTTGGATGAAGCTTTCTTT
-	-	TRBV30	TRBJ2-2	CAWNRDTGELFF	TGTGCCTGGAACAGGGACACCGGGGAGCTGTTTTTT
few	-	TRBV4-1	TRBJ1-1	CASSQVLSVNTEAFF	TGCGCCAGCAGCCAAGTACTTTCAGTAAACACTGAAGCTTTCTTT
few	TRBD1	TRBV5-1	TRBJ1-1	CASRIGTVNTEAFF	TGCGCCAGCAGGATAGGGACAGTGAACACTGAAGCTTTCTTT
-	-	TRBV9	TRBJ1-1	CASSVDWSVETEAFF	TGTGCCAGCAGCGTAGATTGGAGCGTGGAGACTGAAGCTTTCTTT
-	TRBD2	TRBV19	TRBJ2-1	CASSTGLASGRDEQFF	TGTGCCAGTAGTACTGGCTTGGCTAGCGGGAGGGATGAGCAGTTCTTC
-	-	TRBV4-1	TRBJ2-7	CASSLSDHEQYF	TGCGCCAGCAGCCTGAGTGACCACGAGCAGTACTTC
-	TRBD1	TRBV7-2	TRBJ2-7	CASTPDRGFGKQYF	TGTGCCAGCACCCCGGACAGGGGATTCGGAAAGCAGTACTTC